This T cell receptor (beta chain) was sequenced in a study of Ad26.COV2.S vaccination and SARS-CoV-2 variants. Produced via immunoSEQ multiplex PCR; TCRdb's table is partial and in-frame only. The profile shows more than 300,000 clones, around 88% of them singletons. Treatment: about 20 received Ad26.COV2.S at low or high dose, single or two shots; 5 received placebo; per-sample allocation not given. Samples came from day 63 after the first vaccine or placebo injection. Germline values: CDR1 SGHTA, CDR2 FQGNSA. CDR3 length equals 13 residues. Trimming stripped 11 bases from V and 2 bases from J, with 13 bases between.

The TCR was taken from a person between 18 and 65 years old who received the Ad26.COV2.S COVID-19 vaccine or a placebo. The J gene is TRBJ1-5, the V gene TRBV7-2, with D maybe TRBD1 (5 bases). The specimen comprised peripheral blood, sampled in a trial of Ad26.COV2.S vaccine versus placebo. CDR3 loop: CALRVFGNQPQHF. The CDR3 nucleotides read TGTGCCCTCAGGGTTTTCGGCAATCAGCCCCAGCATTTT.